The T cell receptor (beta chain) described here comes from a study of CD8 T cells in Susac syndrome. The CDR3 loop spans 15 amino acids. Germline V lookup: CDR1 DFQATT, CDR2 SNEGSKA (reference sequence). V was pared by 0 bases and J by 5 bases, with 16 bases between. With random hexamers, about 0.5 to 1 ug RNA was reverse transcribed. By means of immunoSEQ multiplex PCR, TCR beta CDR3 spanning 54 Vbeta and 13 Jbeta underwent amplification. MiXCR, run by TCRdb on the immunoSEQ multiplex PCR reads, gives a single entry per CDR3 protein. The sample includes hundreds of thousands of distinct CDR3 sequences, over 75% of them seen just once. Sequencing of TCR beta was performed on blood CD8+ T cells and on blood CD4+ T cells. The multiple sclerosis control group was made up of treatment-naive patients with stable or active relapsing-remitting disease.

The TCR sequence derives from a human donor with multiple sclerosis. The chain combines TRBV20-1 with TRBJ2-5; no clear D. Sequencing was performed on CD8+ T cells from PBMCs. In DNA, the CDR3 is TGCAGTGCTAGAGATTCCCGTGACCAGATGGAGACCCAGTACTTC. Translated: CSARDSRDQMETQYF.